The 20 T cell receptor beta chains given below trace back to one sample, sequenced in a study of shared clonotypes between healthy human individuals. This table comes from immunoSEQ multiplex PCR, and its TCRdb copy is limited to in-frame clones, with some not included. The sample lists about 2 million clones, over 85% occurring once. CD8 cells classed as naive were CD45RO-negative and positively selected for CCR7, excluding terminally differentiated effector memory CD45RA+ cells. The sequenced material came from naive CD8+ T cells sorted from blood. These receptor sequences come from a man in his late teens or twenties in good health.

This clone was detected once. This same CDR3 is encoded by further DNA sequences in the sample. The chain combines TRBV13 with TRBJ2-5, with 12 positions matching TRBD2. The CDR3 consists of 17 residues. The germline CDR1 and CDR2 sequences are PRHDT and FYEKMQ (reference sequence). With 0 bases clipped from V and 2 bases from J, the junction kept 4 bases outside the gene matches. CDR3 region: CASSLGLAGGLQETQYF. The CDR3 bases are TGTGCCAGCAGCTTAGGGCTAGCGGGGGGGTTACAAGAGACCCAGTACTTC.

The chain uses TRBV30 and TRBJ1-1; the D gene is possibly TRBD1 (5 bases). The CDR3 has 13 residues. V was shortened by 2 bases and J by 5 bases, with 12 bases between the two germline ends. Germline CDR1 GTSNPN, CDR2 SVGIG (reference sequence). The CDR3 reads CAWSFGGGTEAFF. Written as DNA, the CDR3 is TGTGCCTGGAGTTTCGGTGGGGGGACTGAAGCTTTCTTT.

The J gene is TRBJ2-7, the V gene TRBV30; D not resolved. Germline CDR1 GTSNPN, CDR2 SVGIG (reference sequence). This CDR3 contains 13 residues. Trimming cost V 6 bases and J 2 bases, with 14 bases left between them. CDR3 DNA sequence: TGTGCCTGTGACTCCTCTCAGACCTACGAGCAGTACTTC. This translates into CACDSSQTYEQYF.

The V gene is TRBV2, the J gene TRBJ2-2; D is undetermined. Germline V CDR1 and CDR2: SNHLY, FYNNEI. The CDR3 covers 16 residues. Trimming removed 1 base at V and 3 bases at J, with 12 bases between. The CDR3 region has the DNA TGTGCCAGCAGTGAAGACAGAATGGGATACACCGGGGAGCTGTTTTTT. Translated, it gives CASSEDRMGYTGELFF.

The chain's CDR3 is CASRVGLRPQHF. The CDR3, as DNA: TGCGCCAGCAGGGTGGGTTTGAGGCCCCAGCATTTT. The J gene is TRBJ1-5, the V gene TRBV10-1; no clear D. V lost 6 bases and J 9 bases, leaving 12 bases between the germline ends. The CDR3 has 12 amino acids. The V gene's germline CDR1 is WNHNN and CDR2 SYGVQD (reference sequence).

This clone has only one observation. The rearrangement links TRBV18 to TRBJ2-4, with D perhaps matching TRBD2 (5 bases). CDR3 length: 17 amino acids. V lost 0 bases to trimming and J lost 0 bases, with 12 bases between them. CDR1 and CDR2 (germline): KGHSH, LQKENI. The CDR3 coding sequence is TGTGCCAGCTCACCACCGACGGGGAAGGGAGCCAAAAACATTCAGTACTTC. Residues: CASSPPTGKGAKNIQYF. The complete variable domain, with remaining parts taken from reference TRBV18 and TRBJ2-4, reads NAGVMQNPRHLVRRRGQEARLRCSPMKGHSHVYWYRQLPEEGLKFMVYLQKENIIDESGMPKERFSAEFPKEGPSILRIQQVVRGDSAAYFCASSPPTGKGAKNIQYFGAGTRLSVL.

The chain combines TRBV5-8 with TRBJ2-2; weak D call: TRBD1 (5 bases). The CDR3 is made up of 15 amino acids. Per the germline V gene, CDR1 is SGHTS and CDR2 is YDEGEE. With 0 bases removed from V and 1 base from J, the gap between germline ends came to 7 bases. The CDR3 protein is CASSLVTGNTGELFF. Here the CDR3 DNA reads TGTGCCAGCAGCTTGGTTACAGGGAACACCGGGGAGCTGTTTTTT.

This chain connects TRBV21-1 to TRBJ1-5; the D call in the table, TRBD1, was not verified against the DNA. TRBV21-1 is a pseudogene. The CDR3 contains 15 residues. DNA of the CDR3: TGTGCCAGCAGCAATCGTGGACAGGGGGCTCGGCCCCAGCATTTT. Translation gives CASSNRGQGARPQHF.

The V gene is TRBV5-1, the J gene TRBJ2-5; 7 nucleotides match TRBD1. Germline V gene lookup returns CDR1 SGHRS and CDR2 YFSETQ. The CDR3 is 16 amino acids. Trimming cost V 3 bases and J 2 bases; bases outside gene matches: 10. The CDR3 reads CASSWTWDSLQETQYF. The CDR3 region has the DNA TGCGCCAGCAGCTGGACTTGGGACAGCCTACAAGAGACCCAGTACTTC.

This clone has just one count. This rearrangement joins TRBV6-1 to TRBJ1-6, with D maybe TRBD1 (6 bases). From germline, CDR1 is MNHNS and CDR2 SASEGT. This CDR3 region has 15 residues. Trimming cost V 8 bases and J 7 bases, with 18 bases left between them. DNA of the CDR3: TGTGCCAGCTCCCGGGGGCAGGCTTTAAATTCACCCCTCCACTTT. It codes for CASSRGQALNSPLHF.

This chain uses TRBV9 with TRBJ2-5; possible D gene TRBD1, 5 bases. The CDR3 length is 15 residues. Germline CDR1 is SGDLS and CDR2 is YYNGEE. The germline V and J ends were trimmed by 0 bases and 2 bases, with 11 bases remaining between them. CDR3 sequence (DNA): TGTGCCAGCAGCGTAGATGGGGCGGTACAAGAGACCCAGTACTTC. Translated: CASSVDGAVQETQYF.

The chain couples TRBV28 to TRBJ2-3; D unclear. V shed 5 bases and J shed 0 bases, with 18 bases lying between them. Germline CDR1 MDHEN, CDR2 SYDVKM. The CDR3 runs 17 residues. CDR3 in DNA: TGTGCCAGCAGTATCTCGCTCTCAGAGCCTAGCACAGATACGCAGTATTTT. It encodes CASSISLSEPSTDTQYF.

The chain employs TRBV11-2 and TRBJ2-2, with D perhaps matching TRBD2 (5 bases). Germline V gene sequence: CDR1 SGHAT, CDR2 FQNNGV. Trimming cost V 2 bases and J 4 bases, with 8 bases left between them. CDR3 length: 14 residues. CDR3 region: CASSLLATTGELFF. CDR3 nucleotides: TGTGCCAGCAGCTTATTAGCGACCACCGGGGAGCTGTTTTTT.

The gene calls are TRBV10-2 and TRBJ2-5, with D perhaps matching TRBD1 (6 bases). The CDR3 length is 14 residues. Germline CDR1 WSHSY, CDR2 SAAADI. Trimming took 4 bases from V and 5 from J, leaving 14 bases between them. The CDR3 reads CASSGAGQGETQYF. CDR3 in DNA: TGCGCCAGCAGTGGAGCAGGGCAGGGGGAGACCCAGTACTTC.

The rearrangement joins TRBV2 to TRBJ2-7, with 9 bases matching TRBD1. The length of the CDR3 is 17 residues. Germline trimming cut 5 bases from V and 5 bases from J; bases unmatched to any gene: 16. CDR1 and CDR2 (germline): SNHLY, FYNNEI. CDR3 sequence: CASSLLTGGISANEQYF. The DNA of the CDR3 is TGTGCCAGCAGTTTACTAACAGGGGGCATTTCCGCTAACGAGCAGTACTTC.

V usage is TRBV7-9 and J usage is TRBJ1-2, with TRBD1 matching 7 bases. This CDR3 comprises 14 residues. CDR1 is SEHNR, CDR2 FQNEAQ, per germline (reference sequence). Trimming cost V 3 bases and J 8 bases; bases outside gene matches: 9. CDR3 protein: CASSFLTGPDGYTF. The CDR3 nucleotides are TGTGCCAGCAGCTTTCTGACAGGGCCGGACGGCTACACCTTC.

A word on this clone: Other DNA sequences in the sample encode the same CDR3. This chain connects TRBV7-6 to TRBJ1-2, with D tentatively TRBD1 (5 bases). The germline gives CDR1 SGHVS, CDR2 FNYEAQ. The length of the CDR3 is 13 residues. Trimming removed 3 bases from V and 3 bases from J, with 8 bases in between. The DNA of the CDR3 is TGTGCCAGCAGCTTCGGGACGGACTATGGCTACACCTTC. As protein: CASSFGTDYGYTF.

Worth noting for this clone: The same CDR3 arises from other DNA sequences in this sample as well. The rearrangement links TRBV7-2 to TRBJ2-1; D call uncertain. Germline CDR1 reads SGHTA; CDR2 reads FQGNSA. The CDR3 is 13 residues long. Trimming removed 0 bases from V and 3 bases from J, with 3 bases in between. The chain's CDR3 is CASSLAVYNEQFF. The CDR3 nucleotides are TGTGCCAGCAGCTTAGCGGTCTACAATGAGCAGTTCTTC.

The chain couples TRBV7-9 to TRBJ2-7; D uncertain. Germline V CDR1 and CDR2: SEHNR, FQNEAQ (reference sequence). V was shortened by 5 bases and J by 2 bases, with 10 bases between the two germline ends. This CDR3 region has 13 residues. CDR3 in amino acids: CASSPVGTYEQYF. In nucleotides, the CDR3 is TGTGCCAGCAGCCCCGTGGGAACCTACGAGCAGTACTTC. Based on the CDR3 plus reference TRBV7-9 and TRBJ2-7, the full variable domain is DTGVSQNPRHKITKRGQNVTFRCDPISEHNRLYWYRQTLGQGPEFLTYFQNEAQLEKSRLLSDRFSAERPKGSFSTLEIQRTEQGDSAMYLCASSPVGTYEQYFGPGTRLTVT.

Remarks on this clone: In the same sample, other DNA sequences code for this CDR3. The V and J genes are TRBV6-1 and TRBJ2-3, with unresolved D. The CDR3 loop spans 12 amino acids. The ends were cut back, 2 bases at V and 6 bases at J, with 6 bases in the middle. Germline V CDR1 and CDR2: MNHNS, SASEGT. This chain's CDR3 is CASSEPPDTQYF. The CDR3 region has the DNA TGTGCCAGCAGTGAACCCCCCGATACGCAGTATTTT.